A single sample gave rise to the 8 T cell receptor beta chains below, sequenced in a study of OX40 agonist ivuxolimab in advanced cancers. This table comes from immunoSEQ multiplex PCR, and its TCRdb copy is limited to in-frame clones, with some not included. The data hold some 70,000 clones, with roughly 89% observed a single time. The sample in question was CD4+ or CD8+ T cells sorted from blood, obtained in a trial of the OX40 agonist ivuxolimab. The source of these receptors is an adult with an advanced solid tumor such as melanoma, head and neck, liver or kidney cancer.

The CDR3 sequence is CSAWENTEAFF. In DNA, the CDR3 is TGCAGTGCTTGGGAGAACACTGAAGCTTTCTTT. V usage is TRBV20-1 and J usage is TRBJ1-1; no clear D gene. The V end was cut by 5 bases, the J end by 1 base, with 5 bases between. The CDR3 is 11 residues long. Germline values: CDR1 DFQATT, CDR2 SNEGSKA (reference sequence).

This chain connects TRBV4-1 to TRBJ2-7, with D perhaps TRBD2 (5 bases). Germline CDR1 is MGHRA and CDR2 is YSYEKL. V was trimmed by 4 bases and J by 6 bases, leaving 16 bases between them. This CDR3 spans 14 amino acids. The CDR3 is CASSLRPADPEQYF. The CDR3 DNA reads TGCGCCAGCAGCCTCAGACCAGCGGATCCCGAGCAGTACTTC.

V and J are TRBV9 and TRBJ2-5; D uncertain. Germline V gives CDR1 SGDLS, CDR2 YYNGEE. V gave up 0 bases and J gave up 2 bases, with 5 bases separating them. The CDR3 length is 13 residues. The CDR3 reads CASSVAKQETQYF. CDR3 DNA: TGTGCCAGCAGCGTAGCGAAGCAAGAGACCCAGTACTTC.

This clone has a single count. The chain links TRBV4-3 to TRBJ2-3; TRBD1 matches 7 bases. The trim removed 0 bases at V and 6 bases at J, leaving 6 bases unmatched. The CDR3 extends over 15 amino acids. Germline assignment: CDR1 LGHNA and CDR2 YSLEER. The CDR3 spells CASSQEGGYDDTQYF. The CDR3 bases are TGCGCCAGCAGCCAAGAAGGGGGCTATGACGATACGCAGTATTTT.

CDR3 amino acids: CASSQEWNQPQHF. In DNA form, the CDR3 reads TGCGCCAGCAGCCAAGAATGGAATCAGCCCCAGCATTTT. The V gene is TRBV4-1, the J gene TRBJ1-5, with D uncertain. V dropped 0 bases and J dropped 4 bases, with 4 bases sitting between them. This CDR3 contains 13 residues. Looked up from germline, CDR1 is MGHRA and CDR2 is YSYEKL.

A note on this clone: At one end the junction does not follow the germline gene, possibly because of a read error. The gene calls are TRBV15 and TRBJ2-4; tentative D call: TRBD1 (6 bases). Germline CDR1 reads LNHNV; CDR2 reads YYDKDF (reference sequence). This CDR3 has 15 residues. CDR3 sequence: CATSRDSGARNIQYF. In nucleotides, the CDR3 is TGTGCCACCAGCAGAGATTCAGGGGCCAGAAACATTCAGTACTTC.

The genes are TRBV6-5 and TRBJ1-6; 9 bases agree with TRBD1. Germline trimming cut 0 bases from V and 6 bases from J; bases unmatched to any gene: 3. Germline CDR1 is MNHEY and CDR2 is SVGAGI. The CDR3 sequence is 16 residues long. The CDR3 nucleotides read TGTGCCAGCAGTTACTCGAAGGGACAGGGTAATTCACCCCTCCACTTT. Translating gives CASSYSKGQGNSPLHF.

CDR3 DNA sequence: TGTGCCAGCAGCGTCGACAGGCGGCATTCACCCCTCCACTTT. Translating it yields CASSVDRRHSPLHF. V and J are TRBV5-6 and TRBJ1-6, with a tentative D call TRBD1 (6 bases). Trimming left V 4 bases short and J 8 bases short, with 13 bases between. The length of the CDR3 is 14 residues. Germline-derived CDR1 and CDR2 are SGHDT and YYEEEE.